The 5 T cell receptor beta chains below were found in one sample sequenced in a study of regulatory T cells in long-lasting Graves disease. Researchers made TCR beta libraries by using iRepertoire HTBI primers and running Arm-PCR on CDR3 regions. TCRdb called the multiplex PCR reads again in MiXCR, with one record for every CDR3 protein. The top ten clones hold more than 20% of a sample with about 530,000 distinct CDR3 sequences, about 16% of them seen once. Time point given: newly diagnosed GD, antithyroid drugs for less than 3 months. PBMC-extracted RNA yielded the TCR library. These data also formed part of another study, on T cells in Graves' hyperthyroidism and ophthalmopathy.

This specimen consisted of peripheral blood mononuclear cells (PBMCs), obtained at new diagnosis, from a patient treated with antithyroid drugs. Source of these receptors: a woman aged 35-65 years with Graves disease.

There are many counts of this clonotype. V usage is TRBV20-1 and J usage is TRBJ2-3; D not resolved. Trimming took 0 bases from V and 3 from J, leaving 13 bases between them. The CDR3 has 15 amino acids. Germline CDR1 is DFQATT and CDR2 is SNEGSKA (reference sequence). The DNA for the CDR3 is TGCAGTGCTAGAGATCGTCTTTCACCGACAGATACGCAGTATTTT. Translated, it gives CSARDRLSPTDTQYF.

This clonotype appeared once. The chain has TRBV7-9 and TRBJ1-1; no clear D. Germline CDR1 SEHNR, CDR2 FQNEAQ (reference sequence). The CDR3 is 12 residues long. Between the trimmed V and J ends, which lost 8 bases and 0 bases, there was a span of 7 bases. DNA of the CDR3: TGTGCCAGCTTAAGGGTGAACACTGAAGCTTTCTTT. Translating it yields CASLRVNTEAFF.

The chain carries TRBV4-2 and TRBJ2-5; possibly TRBD1 for D (6 bases). The CDR3 consists of 13 residues. The V gene lost 4 bases and the J gene lost 7 bases, with 13 bases spanning the gap. The germline V gene encodes CDR1 LGHNA and CDR2 YNFKEQ. CDR3 DNA sequence: TGTGCCAGCAGCCCGGATTTGACAGGGACCCAGTACTTC. It yields the protein CASSPDLTGTQYF.

This clonotype was counted at least ten times. A junction boundary mismatches the germline segment, possibly from a read error. The chain is built from TRBV5-1 and TRBJ2-2; D gene uncertain. The CDR3 totals 12 residues. Per the germline V gene, CDR1 is SGHRS and CDR2 is YFSETQ. CDR3 loop: CASSLNTGELFF. DNA for the CDR3: TGTGCCAGCAGCCTGAACACCGGGGAGCTGTTTTTT.

This chain connects TRBV7-2 to TRBJ1-2, with D unresolved. This CDR3 spans 15 amino acids. V gave up 5 bases and J gave up 3 bases, with 16 bases separating them. Per germline, CDR1 SGHTA and CDR2 FQGNSA. CDR3 DNA sequence: TGTGCCAGCAGCGCCATGTGGACGAGGGACTATGGCTACACCTTC. It translates to CASSAMWTRDYGYTF. Full variable domain (remainder filled in from reference TRBV7-2 and TRBJ1-2): GAGVSQSPSNKVTEKGKDVELRCDPISGHTALYWYRQSLGQGLEFLIYFQGNSAPDKSGLPSDRFSAERTGGSVSTLTIQRTQQEDSAVYLCASSAMWTRDYGYTFGSGTRLTVV.